This record covers a single TCR beta chain. This CDR3 is built from 14 residues. Germline CDR1 is SGHRS and CDR2 is YFSETQ. The V end lost 4 bases, the J end lost 4 bases, and 13 bases lay between the germline ends. TCRdb independently ran MiXCR on the reads; one entry per CDR3 protein. The sample shows around 88,000 distinct CDR3 sequences, roughly 30% of them seen only once. The data derive from a study of type 1 regulatory T cells. Looking at the study overall: T-allo10 is an in vitro-generated, Tr1-enriched CD4 T cell product specific for alloantigen.

The sample comprised CD4+ T cells, either the whole sample or a sorted fraction (not recorded which). The TCR originated in a human donor in good health. The V and J genes are TRBV5-1 and TRBJ2-3; D gene ambiguous. The CDR3 loop reads CASSATPRSDTQYF. The CDR3 coding sequence is TGCGCCAGCAGCGCCACTCCCCGCTCAGATACGCAGTATTTT.